This entry is about one T cell receptor beta chain. The data derive from a study of blood T cell repertoires in COVID-19. Study information: Samples taken during acute and convalescent COVID-19 were collected in the United States, Italy and Spain.

As handled by the study authors: Amplified reference gene primers provided the basis for estimating nucleated cell counts. Libraries were prepared by immunoSEQ multiplex PCR; TCRdb keeps only in-frame clonotypes and omits some of them. That table supplies the V and J calls and clone size; D and trimming were determined from the DNA. The repertoire holds approximately 440,000 clones, 90% seen once, with 0.6% in the top ten. Participant-reported clinical history was the basis for cohort assignment. Trimming removed 4 bases from V and 5 bases from J; junction bases left unmatched: 10. CDR3 length: 15 residues. Germline CDR1 reads SGHNT; CDR2 reads YYREEE (reference sequence).

Sequenced sample: PBMCs or T cells enriched from blood (not recorded which). The chain links TRBV5-4 to TRBJ1-2, with 8 nucleotides matching TRBD1. This clonotype originated in a man between 18 and 29 years old who had recovered from COVID-19. Here the CDR3 reads CASSPSPGQGYGYTF. CDR3 DNA sequence: TGTGCCAGCAGCCCGTCCCCCGGACAGGGTTATGGCTACACCTTC.